The rows below give T cell receptor beta chains drawn from one sample of a study of CD8 T cells in ankylosing spondylitis. TCRdb used MiXCR to reprocess the 5' RACE reads, holding one entry per CDR3 protein. The data contain approximately 260,000 distinct CDR3 sequences, under 20% of them seen just once; the ten biggest clones take up around 32%. The sample comprised blood, either unsorted or a sorted T cell fraction (not recorded which). The receptor source for this set is a male donor with ankylosing spondylitis or in good health (not recorded which). Both conserved end residues are part of each CDR3. A D gene is named only where the DNA matches it firmly. Size is omitted from some rows. Given values are once, few, many or a class for expanded clones.

clone_size	cdr3_length	v_call	d_call	j_call	cdr3_aa	cdr3_nt
-	12	TRBV24-1	TRBD2	TRBJ2-1	CATSRLADEQFF	TGTGCCACCAGTCGTCTAGCGGATGAGCAGTTCTTC
many	15	TRBV29-1	-	TRBJ2-5	CSVEYSWQEQETQYF	TGCAGCGTTGAGTACAGCTGGCAGGAGCAAGAGACCCAGTACTTC
many	15	TRBV20-1	TRBD2	TRBJ2-1	CSARGLAGPHNEQFF	TGCAGTGCTAGAGGTCTAGCGGGACCTCACAATGAGCAGTTCTTC
few	14	TRBV12-3/TRBV12-4	TRBD1	TRBJ2-7	CASSLFGTGGEQYF	TGTGCCAGCAGTTTATTCGGGACAGGGGGCGAGCAGTACTTC
-	13	TRBV2	-	TRBJ2-7	CASSEGPTYEQYF	TGTGCCAGCAGTGAGGGACCAACCTACGAGCAGTACTTC
few	14	TRBV5-1	TRBD1	TRBJ1-1	CASSANRGLTEAFF	TGCGCCAGCAGCGCGAACAGGGGGCTCACTGAAGCTTTCTTT
few	13	TRBV27	-	TRBJ2-4	CASSLRVQDIQYF	TGTGCCAGCAGTTTACGGGTTCAGGACATTCAGTACTTC
-	18	TRBV12-3/TRBV12-4	TRBD1	TRBJ2-4	CTSRAGTGAFVVKNIQYF	TGTACCAGCAGAGCCGGGACAGGGGCTTTCGTTGTCAAAAACATTCAGTACTTC
-	14	TRBV18	TRBD2	TRBJ2-7	CASSPTGRALEQYF	TGTGCCAGCTCACCTACCGGGAGGGCCCTCGAGCAGTACTTC
few	17	TRBV4-1	-	TRBJ2-7	CASSQDPSGPVGYEQYF	TGCGCCAGCAGCCAAGATCCTTCTGGACCTGTGGGGTACGAGCAGTACTTC
many	13	TRBV29-1	-	TRBJ2-7	CSVPGARTYEQYF	TGCAGCGTCCCCGGGGCACGGACCTACGAGCAGTACTTC
-	13	TRBV5-1	-	TRBJ1-1	CASSLAAGNEAFF	TGCGCCAGCAGCTTGGCCGCCGGTAATGAAGCTTTCTTT